This is a list of T cell receptor beta chains from one sample in a study of naive and memory T cell subsets. TCRdb fed the UMI-ligation and nested PCR reads into MiXCR, producing one record per CDR3 protein. The sample consists of under 150,000 distinct CDR3 sequences, under 25% of them appearing once. Specimen: naive CD8+ T cells from blood. These receptors all come from a human donor in good health. Both conserved end residues are part of each CDR3. D genes are given only for firm matches. Some rows have no size entry. The others give once, few or many, or a class for an expanded clone.

. TRBD2 TRBJ2-1 TRBV7-9 TGTGCCAGCAGGTGGAGCGGGAGCGGTGAGCAGTTCTTC CASRWSGSGEQFF
. . TRBJ2-2 TRBV6-2/TRBV6-3 TGTGCCAGCAGTCGTCAGCCCCGGCGCCCCGGGGAGCTGTTTTTT CASSRQPRRPGELFF
few TRBD1 TRBJ1-6 TRBV27 TGTGCCAGCAGAGTGGGGACAGATAATTCACCCCTCCACTTT CASRVGTDNSPLHF
. . TRBJ1-1 TRBV6-4 TGTGCCAGCAGTCCCGCAGGAGGGAACACTGAAGCTTTCTTT CASSPAGGNTEAFF
. . TRBJ2-7 TRBV6-2/TRBV6-3 TGTGCCAGCAGTCTGGAGAACAGACCCTACGAGCAGTACTTC CASSLENRPYEQYF
. . TRBJ1-2 TRBV10-3 TGTGCCATCAGAGGGGGGAAGTCTGACTATGGCTACACCTTC CAIRGGKSDYGYTF
. . TRBJ1-2 TRBV4-1 TGCGCCAGCAGCCACGCTTGGACGGAAACTAACTATGGCTACACCTTC CASSHAWTETNYGYTF
few TRBD1 TRBJ2-7 TRBV6-6 TGTGCCAGCAGCCGGGACAGGTTGTACGAGCAGTACTTC CASSRDRLYEQYF
few TRBD1 TRBJ1-1 TRBV5-5 TGTGCCAGCAGCTATTCGACAGGGGACACTGAAGCTTTCTTT CASSYSTGDTEAFF
. . TRBJ2-1 TRBV7-9 TGTGCCAGCAGCTTTGGAGACGGTGAGCAGTTCTTC CASSFGDGEQFF
. . TRBJ2-7 TRBV28 TGTGCCAGCAGTTCCCTAGCGTGGACCTACGAGCAGTACTTC CASSSLAWTYEQYF
. . TRBJ2-1 TRBV20-1 TGCAGTGCTAGGAAGCGGGCCTTTTACAATGAGCAGTTCTTC CSARKRAFYNEQFF
few TRBD2 TRBJ2-1 TRBV11-3 TGTGCCAGCAGCTTCGGACTAGCGGGATTGCATGAGCAGTTCTTC CASSFGLAGLHEQFF
. . TRBJ1-1 TRBV12-3/TRBV12-4 TGTGCCAGCAGTTTGCCCCCTGAAGCTTTCTTT CASSLPPEAFF
few . TRBJ2-1 TRBV10-3 TGTGCCGCCGGACGGCCGGGAGAGCAGTTCTTC CAAGRPGEQFF
. . TRBJ1-4 TRBV4-3 TGCGCCAGCAGCCTAGACAGGACTAATGAAAAACTGTTTTTT CASSLDRTNEKLFF
. TRBD1 TRBJ1-5 TRBV4-1 TGCGCCAGCAGCCAGGTACCGGGACAGACTAGCAATCAGCCCCAGCATTTT CASSQVPGQTSNQPQHF
. . TRBJ1-2 TRBV28 TGTGCCAGCAGTTTATGGGGGGATGGCTACACCTTC CASSLWGDGYTF
. TRBD1 TRBJ2-1 TRBV7-9 TGTGCCAGCAGCTTACCTAGAGGGACAGGGGTTTCCTACAATGAGCAGTTCTTC CASSLPRGTGVSYNEQFF
. TRBD1 TRBJ2-1 TRBV6-1 TGTGCCAGCAGTGAACTAGACAGGGAAGGATACAATGAGCAGTTCTTC CASSELDREGYNEQFF
few . TRBJ2-1 TRBV20-1 TGCAGTGTCCCTGCCGGACTCTACAATGAGCAGTTCTTC CSVPAGLYNEQFF
. TRBD2 TRBJ2-7 TRBV5-6 TGTGCCAGCAGCTGGGGGACTAGCGGCTACGAGCAGTACTTC CASSWGTSGYEQYF
. . TRBJ2-7 TRBV12-3/TRBV12-4 TGTGCCAGCAGTTTAATTCTTTTCGACGAGCAGTACTTC CASSLILFDEQYF
few . TRBJ2-5 TRBV3-1 TGTGCCAGCAGGAGGCCGGAAAAAGAGACCCAGTACTTC CASRRPEKETQYF
. . TRBJ2-5 TRBV7-6 TGTGCCAGCAGCTCCCTGGGGGCCCCGGAGACCCAGTACTTC CASSSLGAPETQYF
few TRBD1 TRBJ2-1 TRBV28 TGTGCCAGCAGTTTAGACAGGGGGCAAAGCTCCTACAATGAGCAGTTCTTC CASSLDRGQSSYNEQFF
. TRBD1 TRBJ2-5 TRBV5-5 TGTGCCAGCAGCCGGAGACCATTACAGGGGATCCAAGAGACCCAGTACTTC CASSRRPLQGIQETQYF
once . TRBJ2-1 TRBV7-8 TGTGCCAGCAGCCCCACGATATTATCCGAGGTCGGGTTCTTC CASSPTILSEVGFF
. TRBD1 TRBJ2-1 TRBV24-1 TGTGCCACAGAGGACAGGGGGTCCTACAATGAGCAGTTCTTC CATEDRGSYNEQFF
. TRBD2 TRBJ2-1 TRBV7-2 TGTGCCAGCAGCCCGAGCGGGAGCGGCTACAATGAGCAGTTCTTC CASSPSGSGYNEQFF
. . TRBJ2-1 TRBV27 TGTGCCAGCAGTGCAGGGATATATGAGCAGTTCTTC CASSAGIYEQFF
few TRBD1 TRBJ2-5 TRBV7-8 TGTGCCAGCAGCACGATTCCGACAGGGGAAAAAGAGACCCAGTACTTC CASSTIPTGEKETQYF
. . TRBJ1-6 TRBV20-1 TGCAGTGCTAGACCCCCCGTGGGTTATTCACCCCTCCACTTT CSARPPVGYSPLHF
. TRBD2 TRBJ2-7 TRBV28 TGTGCCAGCAGTTTTTATTCGACTAGCGCTTCCTACGAGCAGTACTTC CASSFYSTSASYEQYF
few . TRBJ2-4 TRBV28 TGTGCCAGCAGCGGAGACCGAGCCAAAAACATTCAGTACTTC CASSGDRAKNIQYF
. TRBD2 TRBJ2-1 TRBV29-1 TGCAGCGTTGAACTAGCGGACTCCTACAATGAGCAGTTCTTC CSVELADSYNEQFF
few TRBD2 TRBJ2-3 TRBV24-1 TGTGCCACCAGTGATGAGACTAGCGCCCGCACAGATACGCAGTATTTT CATSDETSARTDTQYF
. TRBD2 TRBJ2-3 TRBV28 TGTGCCAGCAGCCTAGCGGGAGGGGGCTCAGATACGCAGTATTTT CASSLAGGGSDTQYF
. TRBD2 TRBJ2-3 TRBV7-9 TGTGCCAGCACCCGGGGGGGCGGAGGCACAGATACGCAGTATTTT CASTRGGGGTDTQYF
many TRBD1 TRBJ2-7 TRBV29-1 TGCAGCGCCCGGGCGAGGGACAGGGGCTACGAGCAGTACTTC CSARARDRGYEQYF
few . TRBJ2-7 TRBV27 TGTGCCAGCAGTTTATCGGGGGGCGTCTCCTACGAGCAGTACTTC CASSLSGGVSYEQYF
few . TRBJ2-1 TRBV20-1 TGCAGTGCTCACGACTTTCAGCGGGTTACCTACAATGAGCAGTTCTTC CSAHDFQRVTYNEQFF
few TRBD1 TRBJ1-2 TRBV3-1 TGTGCCAGCAGCCCTACAGGGGCCTATGGCTACACCTTC CASSPTGAYGYTF
. . TRBJ2-3 TRBV3-1 TGTGCCAGCAGCCAAGAGCCTGACTTCACAGATACGCAGTATTTT CASSQEPDFTDTQYF